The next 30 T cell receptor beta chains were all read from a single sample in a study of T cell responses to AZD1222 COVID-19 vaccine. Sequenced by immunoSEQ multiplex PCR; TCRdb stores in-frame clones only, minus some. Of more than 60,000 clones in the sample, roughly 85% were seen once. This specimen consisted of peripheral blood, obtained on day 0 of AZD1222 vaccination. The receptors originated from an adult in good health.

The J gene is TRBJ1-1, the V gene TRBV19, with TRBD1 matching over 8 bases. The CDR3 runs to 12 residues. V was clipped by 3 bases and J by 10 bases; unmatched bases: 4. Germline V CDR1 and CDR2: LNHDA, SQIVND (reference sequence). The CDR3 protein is CASSIQGARAFF. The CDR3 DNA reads TGTGCCAGTAGTATTCAGGGGGCGAGAGCTTTCTTT. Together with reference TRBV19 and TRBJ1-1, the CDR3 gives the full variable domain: DGGITQSPKYLFRKEGQNVTLSCEQNLNHDAMYWYRQDPGQGLRLIYYSQIVNDFQKGDIAEGYSVSREKKESFPLTVTSAQKNPTAFYLCASSIQGARAFFGQGTRLTVV.

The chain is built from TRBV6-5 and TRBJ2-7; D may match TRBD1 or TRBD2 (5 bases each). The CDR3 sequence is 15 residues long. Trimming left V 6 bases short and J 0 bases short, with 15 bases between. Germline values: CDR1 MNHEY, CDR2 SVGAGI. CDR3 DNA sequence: TGTGCCAGCAGGGGGGATGGAAGAACCTCCTACGAGCAGTACTTC. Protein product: CASRGDGRTSYEQYF.

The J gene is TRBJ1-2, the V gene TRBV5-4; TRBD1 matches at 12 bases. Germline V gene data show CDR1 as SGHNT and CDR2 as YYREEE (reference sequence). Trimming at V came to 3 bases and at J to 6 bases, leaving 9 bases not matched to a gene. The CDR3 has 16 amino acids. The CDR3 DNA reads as TGTGCCAGCAGCTACCGGGACAGGGGGCGGAAGCATGGCTACACCTTC. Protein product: CASSYRDRGRKHGYTF.

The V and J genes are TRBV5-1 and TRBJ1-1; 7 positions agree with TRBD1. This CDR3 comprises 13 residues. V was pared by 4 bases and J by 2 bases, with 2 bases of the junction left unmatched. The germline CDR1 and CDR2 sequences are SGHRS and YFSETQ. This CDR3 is CASSRDSNTEAFF. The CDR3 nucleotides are TGCGCCAGCAGCCGGGACAGCAACACTGAAGCTTTCTTT.

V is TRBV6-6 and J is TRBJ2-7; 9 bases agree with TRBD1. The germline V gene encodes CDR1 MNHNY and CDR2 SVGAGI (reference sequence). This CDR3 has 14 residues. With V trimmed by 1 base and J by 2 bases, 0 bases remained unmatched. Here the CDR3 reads CASSYWTGAYEQYF. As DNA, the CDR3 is TGTGCCAGCAGTTACTGGACAGGGGCCTACGAGCAGTACTTC.

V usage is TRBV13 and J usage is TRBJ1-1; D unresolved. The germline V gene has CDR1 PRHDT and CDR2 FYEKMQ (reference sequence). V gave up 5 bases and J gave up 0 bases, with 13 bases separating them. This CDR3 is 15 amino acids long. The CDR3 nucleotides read TGTGCCAGCAGCCCCCGCCAGGAATTGAACACTGAAGCTTTCTTT. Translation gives CASSPRQELNTEAFF.

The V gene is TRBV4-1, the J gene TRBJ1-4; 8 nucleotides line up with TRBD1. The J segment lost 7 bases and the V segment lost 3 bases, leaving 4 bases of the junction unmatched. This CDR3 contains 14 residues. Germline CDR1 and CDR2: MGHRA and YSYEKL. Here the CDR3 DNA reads TGCGCCAGCAGCCAGCCCGGGACAGGTGAAAAACTGTTTTTT. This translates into CASSQPGTGEKLFF.

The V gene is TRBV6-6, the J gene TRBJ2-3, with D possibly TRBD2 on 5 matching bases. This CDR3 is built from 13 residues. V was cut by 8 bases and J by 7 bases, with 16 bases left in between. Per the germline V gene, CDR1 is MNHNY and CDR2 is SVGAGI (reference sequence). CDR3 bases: TGTGCCAGCGGAGGCGGGTTGGGGAATACGCAGTATTTT. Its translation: CASGGGLGNTQYF.

The CDR3 nucleotides read TGTGCCAGCAGCCTTATCCCGTCGGAGACCCAGTACTTC. Protein: CASSLIPSETQYF. The chain has TRBV7-9 and TRBJ2-5; no firm D call. The CDR3 consists of 13 residues. V gave up 5 bases and J gave up 5 bases, with 12 bases separating them. Germline V gene data show CDR1 as SEHNR and CDR2 as FQNEAQ (reference sequence).

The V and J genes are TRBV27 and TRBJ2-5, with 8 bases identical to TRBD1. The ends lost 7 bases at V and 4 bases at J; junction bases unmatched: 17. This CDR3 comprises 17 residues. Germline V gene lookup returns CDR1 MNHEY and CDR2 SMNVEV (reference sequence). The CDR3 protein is CASTENRGMVLGETQYF. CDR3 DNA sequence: TGTGCCAGCACGGAGAACAGGGGGATGGTATTAGGAGAGACCCAGTACTTC.

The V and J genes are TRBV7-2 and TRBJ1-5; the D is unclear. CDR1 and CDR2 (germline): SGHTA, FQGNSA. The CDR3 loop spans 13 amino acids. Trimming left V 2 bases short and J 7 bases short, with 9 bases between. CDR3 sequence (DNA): TGTGCCAGCAGCTTATCGGGTGAACAGCCCCAGCATTTT. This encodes CASSLSGEQPQHF.

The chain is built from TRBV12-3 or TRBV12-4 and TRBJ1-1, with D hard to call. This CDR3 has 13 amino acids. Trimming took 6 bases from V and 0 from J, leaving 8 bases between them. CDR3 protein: CASSVDLNTEAFF. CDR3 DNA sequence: TGTGCCAGCAGCGTCGATCTGAACACTGAAGCTTTCTTT.

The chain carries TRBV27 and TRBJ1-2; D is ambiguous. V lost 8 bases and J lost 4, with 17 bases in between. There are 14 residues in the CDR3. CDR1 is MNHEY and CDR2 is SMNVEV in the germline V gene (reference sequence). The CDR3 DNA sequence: TGTGCCAGCCGTCCCGACGGACCGTTCTATGGCTACACCTTC. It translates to CASRPDGPFYGYTF.

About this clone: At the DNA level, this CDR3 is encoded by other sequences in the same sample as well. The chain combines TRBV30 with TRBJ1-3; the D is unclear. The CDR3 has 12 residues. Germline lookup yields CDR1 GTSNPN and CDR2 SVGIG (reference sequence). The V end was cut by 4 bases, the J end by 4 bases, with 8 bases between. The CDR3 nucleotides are TGTGCCTGGAAAAGGTCCGGAAACACCATATATTTT. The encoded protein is CAWKRSGNTIYF.

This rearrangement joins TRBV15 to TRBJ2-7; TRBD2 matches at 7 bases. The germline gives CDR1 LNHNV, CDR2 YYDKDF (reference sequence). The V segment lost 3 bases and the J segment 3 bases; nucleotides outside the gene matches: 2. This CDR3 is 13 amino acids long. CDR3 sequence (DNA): TGTGCCACCAGCAGGGGGGGGAACTACGAGCAGTACTTC. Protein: CATSRGGNYEQYF.

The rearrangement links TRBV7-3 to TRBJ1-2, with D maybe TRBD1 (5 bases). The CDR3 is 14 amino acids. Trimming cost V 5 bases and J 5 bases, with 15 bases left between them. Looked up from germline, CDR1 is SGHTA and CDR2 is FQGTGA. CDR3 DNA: TGTGCCAGCAGCCCGGGGGGAATATCGTATGGCTACACCTTC. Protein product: CASSPGGISYGYTF.

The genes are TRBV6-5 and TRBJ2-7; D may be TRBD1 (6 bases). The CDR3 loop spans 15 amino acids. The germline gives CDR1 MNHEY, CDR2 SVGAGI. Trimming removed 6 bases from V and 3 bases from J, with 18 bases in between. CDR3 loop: CASSLGSGQSYEQYF. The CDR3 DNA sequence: TGTGCCAGCAGCCTTGGCAGTGGACAGAGCTACGAGCAGTACTTC.

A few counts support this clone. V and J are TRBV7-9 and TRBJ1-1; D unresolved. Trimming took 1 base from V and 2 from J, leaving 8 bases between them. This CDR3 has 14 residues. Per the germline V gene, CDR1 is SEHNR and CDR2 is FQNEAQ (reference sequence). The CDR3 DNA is TGTGCCAGCAGCTTAGGGGCCGGTAACACTGAAGCTTTCTTT. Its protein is CASSLGAGNTEAFF.

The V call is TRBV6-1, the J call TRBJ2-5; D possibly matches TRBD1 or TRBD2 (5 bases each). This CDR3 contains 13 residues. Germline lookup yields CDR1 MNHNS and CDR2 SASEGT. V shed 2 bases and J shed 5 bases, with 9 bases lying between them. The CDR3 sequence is CASSELWGETQYF. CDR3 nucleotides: TGTGCCAGCAGTGAACTTTGGGGGGAGACCCAGTACTTC.

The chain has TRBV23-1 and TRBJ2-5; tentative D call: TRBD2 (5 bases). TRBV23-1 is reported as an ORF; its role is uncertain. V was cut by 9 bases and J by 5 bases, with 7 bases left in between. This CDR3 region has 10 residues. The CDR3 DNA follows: TGCGCCAGACGGGGTGAGACCCAGTACTTC. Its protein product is CARRGETQYF.

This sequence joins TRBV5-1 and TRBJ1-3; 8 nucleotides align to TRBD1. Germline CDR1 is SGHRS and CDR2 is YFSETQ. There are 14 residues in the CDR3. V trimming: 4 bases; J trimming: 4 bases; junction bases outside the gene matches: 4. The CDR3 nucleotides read TGCGCCAGCAGCGTAACAGGGGGAGGAAACACCATATATTTT. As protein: CASSVTGGGNTIYF. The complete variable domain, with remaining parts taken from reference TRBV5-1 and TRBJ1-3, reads KAGVTQTPRYLIKTRGQQVTLSCSPISGHRSVSWYQQTPGQGLQFLFEYFSETQRNKGNFPGRFSGRQFSNSRSEMNVSTLELGDSALYLCASSVTGGGNTIYFGEGSWLTVV.

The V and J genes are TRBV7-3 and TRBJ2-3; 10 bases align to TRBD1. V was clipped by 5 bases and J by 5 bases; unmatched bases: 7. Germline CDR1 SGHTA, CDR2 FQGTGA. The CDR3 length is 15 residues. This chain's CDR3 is CASSRRQGAGDTQYF. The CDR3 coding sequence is TGTGCCAGCAGCCGAAGACAGGGGGCTGGAGATACGCAGTATTTT.

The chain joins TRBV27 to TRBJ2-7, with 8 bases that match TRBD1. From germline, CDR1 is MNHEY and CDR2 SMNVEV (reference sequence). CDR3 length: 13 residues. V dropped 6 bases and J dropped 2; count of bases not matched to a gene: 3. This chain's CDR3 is CASRGTGTYEQYF. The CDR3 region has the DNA TGTGCCAGCAGAGGGACAGGTACCTACGAGCAGTACTTC.

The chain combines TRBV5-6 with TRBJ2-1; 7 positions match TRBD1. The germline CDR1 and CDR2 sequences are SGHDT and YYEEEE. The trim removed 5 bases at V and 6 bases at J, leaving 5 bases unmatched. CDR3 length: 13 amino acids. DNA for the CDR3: TGTGCCAGCAGAAAGACAGGGTTCAATGAGCAGTTCTTC. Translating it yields CASRKTGFNEQFF.

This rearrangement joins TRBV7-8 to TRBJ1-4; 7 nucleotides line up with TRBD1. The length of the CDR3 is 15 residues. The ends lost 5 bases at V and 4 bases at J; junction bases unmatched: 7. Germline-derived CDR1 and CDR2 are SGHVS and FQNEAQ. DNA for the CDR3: TGTGCCAGCAGCCCGCCCGACAGGGATAATGAAAAACTGTTTTTT. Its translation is CASSPPDRDNEKLFF.

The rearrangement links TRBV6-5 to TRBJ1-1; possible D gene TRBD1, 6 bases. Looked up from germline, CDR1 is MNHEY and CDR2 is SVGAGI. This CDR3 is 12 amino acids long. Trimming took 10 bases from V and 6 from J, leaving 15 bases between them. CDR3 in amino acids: CATTPRGAEAFF. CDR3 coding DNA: TGTGCCACAACCCCCAGGGGAGCTGAAGCTTTCTTT.

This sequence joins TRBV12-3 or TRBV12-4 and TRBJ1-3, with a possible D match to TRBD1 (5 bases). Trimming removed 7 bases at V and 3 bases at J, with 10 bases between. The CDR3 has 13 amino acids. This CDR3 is CASTPGLGNTIYF. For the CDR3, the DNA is TGTGCCAGCACCCCAGGGCTTGGAAACACCATATATTTT.

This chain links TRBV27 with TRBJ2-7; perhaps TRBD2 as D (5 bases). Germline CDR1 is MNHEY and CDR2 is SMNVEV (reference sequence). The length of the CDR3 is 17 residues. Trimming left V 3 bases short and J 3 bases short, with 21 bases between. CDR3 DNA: TGTGCCAGCAGTTTTATAGGATTGGGAGACAAAAACTACGAGCAGTACTTC. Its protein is CASSFIGLGDKNYEQYF.

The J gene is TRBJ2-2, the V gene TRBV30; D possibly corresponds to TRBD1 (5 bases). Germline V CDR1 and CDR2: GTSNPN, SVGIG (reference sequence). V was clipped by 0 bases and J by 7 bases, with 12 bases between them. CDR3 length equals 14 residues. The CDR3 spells CAWSVAGSGGELFF. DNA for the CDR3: TGTGCCTGGAGTGTAGCAGGGTCTGGCGGGGAGCTGTTTTTT.

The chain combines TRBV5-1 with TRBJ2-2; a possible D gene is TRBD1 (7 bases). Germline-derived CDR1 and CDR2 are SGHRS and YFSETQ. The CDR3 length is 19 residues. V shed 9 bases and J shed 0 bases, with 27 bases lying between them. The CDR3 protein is CATTGGRTGALTNTGELFF. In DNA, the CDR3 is TGCGCCACCACTGGGGGGCGGACAGGAGCTCTCACGAACACCGGGGAGCTGTTTTTT.